This T cell receptor beta chain was sequenced during a study of siplizumab effects on memory and regulatory T cells. Of note for this clone: Its antigen remains unknown.

The CDR3 runs to 15 residues. In germline, CDR1 is SGHRS, CDR2 YFSETQ. V was clipped by 2 bases and J by 2 bases, with 13 bases between them. Study-level results: The authors did not confirm suppressive function in proliferating Tregs from siplizumab cultures.

Clones were read by immunoSEQ multiplex PCR, and TCRdb kept only the in-frame ones, dropping some. The repertoire holds 62,000 or so clones, roughly 80% seen once, with roughly 3.8% in the top ten. The sequence came from a human donor in good health. The J gene is TRBJ2-5, the V gene TRBV5-1, with D tentatively TRBD1 or TRBD2 (5 bases each). Sequencing was done on a sample of memory CD4+ T cells sorted from blood. In DNA form, the CDR3 reads TGCGCCAGCAGCTTATGGGACCGGTCGCAAGAGACCCAGTACTTC. It translates to CASSLWDRSQETQYF.